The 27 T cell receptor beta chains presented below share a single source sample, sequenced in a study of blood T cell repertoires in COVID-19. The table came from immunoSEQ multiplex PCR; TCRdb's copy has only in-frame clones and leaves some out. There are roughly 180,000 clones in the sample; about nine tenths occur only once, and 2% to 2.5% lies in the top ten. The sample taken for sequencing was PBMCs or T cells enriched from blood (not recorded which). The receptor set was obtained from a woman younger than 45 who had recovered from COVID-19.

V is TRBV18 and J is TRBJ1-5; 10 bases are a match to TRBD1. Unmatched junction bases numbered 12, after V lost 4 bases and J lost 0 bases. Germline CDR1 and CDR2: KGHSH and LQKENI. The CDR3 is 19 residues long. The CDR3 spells CASSQKGQGWGNSNQPQHF. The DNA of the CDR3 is TGTGCCAGCTCACAAAAGGGACAGGGGTGGGGCAATAGCAATCAGCCCCAGCATTTT.

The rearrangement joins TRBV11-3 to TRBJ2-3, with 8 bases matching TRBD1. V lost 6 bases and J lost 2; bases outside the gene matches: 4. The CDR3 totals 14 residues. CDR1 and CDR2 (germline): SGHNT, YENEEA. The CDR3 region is CASRPTGDTDTQYF. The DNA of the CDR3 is TGTGCCAGCAGGCCGACAGGGGACACAGATACGCAGTATTTT.

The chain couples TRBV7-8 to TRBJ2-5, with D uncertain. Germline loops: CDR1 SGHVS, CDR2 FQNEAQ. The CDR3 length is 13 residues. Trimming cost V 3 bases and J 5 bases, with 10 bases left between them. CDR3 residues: CASSLALGETQYF. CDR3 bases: TGTGCCAGCAGCTTGGCCCTCGGGGAGACCCAGTACTTC.

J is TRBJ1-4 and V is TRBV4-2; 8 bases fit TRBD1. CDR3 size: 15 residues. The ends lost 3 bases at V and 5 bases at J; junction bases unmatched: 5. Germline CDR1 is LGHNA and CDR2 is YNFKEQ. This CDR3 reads CASSQRTGRNEKLFF. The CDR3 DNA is TGTGCCAGCAGCCAGCGGACAGGGCGAAATGAAAAACTGTTTTTT.

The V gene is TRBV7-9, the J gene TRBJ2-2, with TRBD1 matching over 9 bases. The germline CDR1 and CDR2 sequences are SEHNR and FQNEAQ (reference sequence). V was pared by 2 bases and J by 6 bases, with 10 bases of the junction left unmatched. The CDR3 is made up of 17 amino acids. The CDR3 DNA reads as TGTGCCAGCAGCTTAAAAATTGGGGACAGGGCTCCCGGGGAGCTGTTTTTT. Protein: CASSLKIGDRAPGELFF.

CDR3 amino acids: CATSRDLRSNEQFF. Written as DNA, the CDR3 is TGTGCCACCAGCAGAGATCTCAGGTCCAATGAGCAGTTCTTC. The chain couples TRBV15 to TRBJ2-1; D uncertain. CDR1 LNHNV and CDR2 YYDKDF come from the germline V gene (reference sequence). Trimming stripped 0 bases from V and 6 bases from J, with 9 bases between. The CDR3 extends over 14 amino acids.

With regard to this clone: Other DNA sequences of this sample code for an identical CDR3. DNA for the CDR3: TGTGCCAGCAGCCCCCGGGACAGGGTCTACGAGCAGTACTTC. It specifies CASSPRDRVYEQYF. V is TRBV7-9 and J is TRBJ2-7; TRBD1 matches 9 bases. Germline values: CDR1 SEHNR, CDR2 FQNEAQ (reference sequence). The junction had 5 bases not matched to a gene; V was cut back by 5 bases and J by 3 bases. The CDR3 runs 14 residues.

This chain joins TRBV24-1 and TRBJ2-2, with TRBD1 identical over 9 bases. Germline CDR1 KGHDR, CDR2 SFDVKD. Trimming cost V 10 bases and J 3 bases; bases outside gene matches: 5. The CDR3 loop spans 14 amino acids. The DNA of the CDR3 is TGTGCCACTGCAGGGGACAGGGACACCGGGGAGCTGTTTTTT. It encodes CATAGDRDTGELFF.

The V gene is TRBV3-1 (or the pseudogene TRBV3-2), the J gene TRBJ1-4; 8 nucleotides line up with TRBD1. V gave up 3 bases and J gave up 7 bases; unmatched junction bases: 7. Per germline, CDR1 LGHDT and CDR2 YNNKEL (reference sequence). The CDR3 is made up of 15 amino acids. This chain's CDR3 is CASSQATGEGEKLFF. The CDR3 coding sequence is TGTGCCAGCAGCCAGGCGACAGGGGAGGGTGAAAAACTGTTTTTT.

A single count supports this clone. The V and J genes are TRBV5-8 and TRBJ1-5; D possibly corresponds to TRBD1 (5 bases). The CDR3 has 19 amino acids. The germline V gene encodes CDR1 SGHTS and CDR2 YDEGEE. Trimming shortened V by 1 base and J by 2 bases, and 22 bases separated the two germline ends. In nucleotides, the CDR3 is TGTGCCAGCAGCTTGAATCTGGGTGGAGGGGCTTCGGGCAATCAGCCCCAGCATTTT. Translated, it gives CASSLNLGGGASGNQPQHF.

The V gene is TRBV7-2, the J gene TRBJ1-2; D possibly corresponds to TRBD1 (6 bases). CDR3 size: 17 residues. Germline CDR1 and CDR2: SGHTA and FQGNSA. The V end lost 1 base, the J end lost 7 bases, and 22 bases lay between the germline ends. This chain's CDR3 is CASSLVQSGESSVGYTF. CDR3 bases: TGTGCCAGCAGCTTAGTGCAGTCAGGGGAGTCATCCGTTGGCTACACCTTC.

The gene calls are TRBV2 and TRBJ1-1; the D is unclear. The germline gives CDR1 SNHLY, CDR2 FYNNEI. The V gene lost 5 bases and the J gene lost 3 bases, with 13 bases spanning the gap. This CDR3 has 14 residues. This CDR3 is CASSPRRVDTEAFF. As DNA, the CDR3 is TGTGCCAGCAGTCCTCGGAGGGTGGACACTGAAGCTTTCTTT.

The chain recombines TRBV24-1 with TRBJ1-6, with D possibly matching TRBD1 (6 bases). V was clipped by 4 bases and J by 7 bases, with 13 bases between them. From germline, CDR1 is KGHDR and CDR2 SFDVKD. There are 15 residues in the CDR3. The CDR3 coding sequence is TGTGCCACCAGTGAGAATGACAGGAGCAATTCACCCCTCCACTTT. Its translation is CATSENDRSNSPLHF.

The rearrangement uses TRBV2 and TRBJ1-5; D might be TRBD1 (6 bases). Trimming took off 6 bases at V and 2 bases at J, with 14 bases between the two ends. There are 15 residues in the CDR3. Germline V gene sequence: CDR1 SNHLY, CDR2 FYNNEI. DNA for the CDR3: TGTGCCAGCAGGGCAGGGGCGGGTGGCAATCAGCCCCAGCATTTT. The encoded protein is CASRAGAGGNQPQHF.

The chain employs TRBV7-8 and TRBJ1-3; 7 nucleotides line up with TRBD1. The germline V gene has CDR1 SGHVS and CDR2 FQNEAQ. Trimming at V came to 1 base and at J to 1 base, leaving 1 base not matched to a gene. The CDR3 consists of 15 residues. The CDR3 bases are TGTGCCAGCAGCTTAGAGGGGGCTTCTGGAAACACCATATATTTT. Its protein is CASSLEGASGNTIYF.

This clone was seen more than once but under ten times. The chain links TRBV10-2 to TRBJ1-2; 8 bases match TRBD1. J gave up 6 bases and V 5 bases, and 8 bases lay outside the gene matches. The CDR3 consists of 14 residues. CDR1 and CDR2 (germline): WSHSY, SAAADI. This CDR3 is CASSYRTGLDGYTF. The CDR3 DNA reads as TGCGCCAGCAGTTATAGGACAGGGCTAGATGGCTACACCTTC.

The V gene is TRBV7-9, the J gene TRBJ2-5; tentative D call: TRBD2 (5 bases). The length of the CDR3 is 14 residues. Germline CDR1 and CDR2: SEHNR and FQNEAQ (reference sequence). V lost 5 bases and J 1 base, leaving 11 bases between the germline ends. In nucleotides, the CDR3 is TGTGCCAGCAGCCCAGACTACCTCCAAGAGACCCAGTACTTC. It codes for CASSPDYLQETQYF.

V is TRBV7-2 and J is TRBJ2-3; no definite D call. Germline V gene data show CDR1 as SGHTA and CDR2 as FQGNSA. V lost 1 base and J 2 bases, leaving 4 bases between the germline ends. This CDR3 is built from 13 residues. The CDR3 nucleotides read TGTGCCAGCAGCTTAGGTATCACAGATACGCAGTATTTT. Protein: CASSLGITDTQYF.

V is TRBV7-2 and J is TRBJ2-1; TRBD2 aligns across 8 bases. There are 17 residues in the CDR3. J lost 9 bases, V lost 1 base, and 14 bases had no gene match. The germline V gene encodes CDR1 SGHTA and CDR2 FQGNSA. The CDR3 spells CASSLVHLRTSGGEQFF. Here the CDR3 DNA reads TGTGCCAGCAGCTTAGTTCACTTGAGAACTAGCGGTGGTGAGCAGTTCTTC.

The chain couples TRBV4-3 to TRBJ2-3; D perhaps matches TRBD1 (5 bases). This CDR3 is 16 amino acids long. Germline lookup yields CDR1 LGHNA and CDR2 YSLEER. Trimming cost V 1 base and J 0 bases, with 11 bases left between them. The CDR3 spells CASSQGWGTSTDTQYF. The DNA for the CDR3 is TGCGCCAGCAGCCAAGGGTGGGGCACTAGCACAGATACGCAGTATTTT.

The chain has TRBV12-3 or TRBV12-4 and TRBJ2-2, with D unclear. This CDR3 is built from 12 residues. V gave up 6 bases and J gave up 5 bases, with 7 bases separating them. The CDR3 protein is CASSRITGELFF. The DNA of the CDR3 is TGTGCCAGCAGCAGGATAACCGGGGAGCTGTTTTTT.

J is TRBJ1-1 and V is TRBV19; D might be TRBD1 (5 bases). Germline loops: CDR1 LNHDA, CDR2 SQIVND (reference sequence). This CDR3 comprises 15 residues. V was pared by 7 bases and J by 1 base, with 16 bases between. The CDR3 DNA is TGTGCCAGTACTCCCCAGGACACCGAGAACACTGAAGCTTTCTTT. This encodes CASTPQDTENTEAFF. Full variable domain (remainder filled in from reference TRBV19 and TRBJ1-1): DGGITQSPKYLFRKEGQNVTLSCEQNLNHDAMYWYRQDPGQGLRLIYYSQIVNDFQKGDIAEGYSVSREKKESFPLTVTSAQKNPTAFYLCASTPQDTENTEAFFGQGTRLTVV.

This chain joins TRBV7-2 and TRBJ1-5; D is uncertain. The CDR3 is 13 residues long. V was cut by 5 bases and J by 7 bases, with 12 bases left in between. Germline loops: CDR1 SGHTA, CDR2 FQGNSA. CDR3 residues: CASSVPQLQPQHF. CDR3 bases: TGTGCCAGCAGCGTTCCACAGTTGCAGCCCCAGCATTTT.

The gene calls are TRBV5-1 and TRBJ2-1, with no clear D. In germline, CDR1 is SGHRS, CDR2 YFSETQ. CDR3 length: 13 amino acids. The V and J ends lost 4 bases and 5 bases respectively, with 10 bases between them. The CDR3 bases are TGCGCCAGCAGCGTCGAGCCTGACAATGAGCAGTTCTTC. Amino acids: CASSVEPDNEQFF.

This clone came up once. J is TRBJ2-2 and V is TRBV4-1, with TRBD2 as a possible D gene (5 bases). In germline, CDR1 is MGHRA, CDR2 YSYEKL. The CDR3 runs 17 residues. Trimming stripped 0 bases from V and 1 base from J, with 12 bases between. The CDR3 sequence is CASSQDEGWGNTGELFF. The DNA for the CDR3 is TGCGCCAGCAGCCAAGATGAGGGTTGGGGGAACACCGGGGAGCTGTTTTTT.

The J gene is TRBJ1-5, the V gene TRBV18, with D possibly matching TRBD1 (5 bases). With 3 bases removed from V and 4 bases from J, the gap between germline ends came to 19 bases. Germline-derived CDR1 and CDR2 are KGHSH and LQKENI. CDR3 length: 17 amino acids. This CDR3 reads CASSPGQLSGMNQPQHF. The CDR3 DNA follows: TGTGCCAGCTCACCGGGGCAGTTGTCTGGTATGAATCAGCCCCAGCATTTT.

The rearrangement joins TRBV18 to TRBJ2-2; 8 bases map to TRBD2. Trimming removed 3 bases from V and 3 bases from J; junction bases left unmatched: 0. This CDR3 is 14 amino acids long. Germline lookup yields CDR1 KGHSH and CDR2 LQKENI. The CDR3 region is CASSPTSDTGELFF. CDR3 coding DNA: TGTGCCAGCTCACCGACTAGCGACACCGGGGAGCTGTTTTTT.